The 14 T cell receptor beta chains reported below all come from one sample, sequenced in a study of identical twins. TCRdb fed the 5' RACE reads into MiXCR, producing one record per CDR3 protein. The sample shows 500,000 to 550,000 distinct CDR3 sequences, around 22% of them seen only once. This sample also belongs to another study, concerning yellow fever vaccine responses in identical twins.

Sequencing was carried out using CD4+ T cells sorted from blood. These receptors came from a woman in her late teens or twenties in good health.

This clonotype came up a few times. The genes are TRBV6-1 and TRBJ2-3, with D possibly matching TRBD2 (6 bases). The CDR3 is made up of 14 amino acids. Germline V gene sequence: CDR1 MNHNS, CDR2 SASEGT. Trimming left V 9 bases short and J 0 bases short, with 13 bases between. The CDR3 is CASSGFTSTDTQYF. Written as DNA, the CDR3 is TGTGCCAGTAGCGGTTTTACTAGCACAGATACGCAGTATTTT.

In nucleotides, the CDR3 is TGTGCCAGCAGTCACAGACCGACAGATACGCAGTATTTT. Residues: CASSHRPTDTQYF. The chain links TRBV6-5 to TRBJ2-3; D ambiguous. Trimming removed 5 bases at V and 3 bases at J, with 9 bases between. The CDR3 is 13 amino acids. Germline values: CDR1 MNHEY, CDR2 SVGAGI.

A few counts support this clonotype. This chain uses TRBV2 with TRBJ2-3; 10 nucleotides line up with TRBD2. The ends lost 6 bases at V and 4 bases at J; junction bases unmatched: 10. Germline lookup yields CDR1 SNHLY and CDR2 FYNNEI. The CDR3 is 16 amino acids. CDR3 coding DNA: TGTGCCAGCAGAGGGCCCTCGAGCGGGAGGGCAGATACGCAGTATTTT. Encoded protein: CASRGPSSGRADTQYF.

This clonotype was seen only a few times. J is TRBJ2-1 and V is TRBV20-1; the match to TRBD2 covers 7 bases. The length of the CDR3 is 14 residues. V lost 3 bases to trimming and J lost 8 bases; unmatched junction nucleotides: 10. CDR1 is DFQATT and CDR2 is SNEGSKA in the germline V gene (reference sequence). The CDR3 DNA reads TGCAGTGCTAGTGGCGGCGGGAGTAGGTATGAGCAGTTCTTC. It encodes CSASGGGSRYEQFF.

V usage is TRBV12-3 or TRBV12-4 and J usage is TRBJ2-7; D assignment may be TRBD1 or TRBD2 (5 bases each). The CDR3 runs to 13 residues. The V and J ends lost 3 bases and 3 bases respectively, with 9 bases between them. The DNA of the CDR3 is TGTGCCAGCAGTTTCGGGGACGTCTACGAGCAGTACGTC. Translation: CASSFGDVYEQYV.

This clonotype turned up a few times. The chain employs TRBV12-3 or TRBV12-4 and TRBJ2-7; D gene ambiguous. CDR3 length: 13 amino acids. The V gene lost 1 base and the J gene lost 6 bases, with 10 bases spanning the gap. CDR3 region: CASSLGDFGEQYF. Written as DNA, the CDR3 is TGTGCCAGCAGTTTAGGTGACTTCGGCGAGCAGTACTTC.

Many counts were recorded for this clonotype. The V and J genes are TRBV7-3 and TRBJ2-2; TRBD2 matches at 9 bases. In germline, CDR1 is SGHTA, CDR2 FQGTGA. V lost 5 bases to trimming and J lost 5 bases; unmatched junction nucleotides: 9. The CDR3 is 16 amino acids. The CDR3 is CASSPRLAERTGELFF. The CDR3 region has the DNA TGTGCCAGCAGCCCTCGACTAGCGGAGAGAACCGGGGAGCTGTTTTTT. The complete variable domain, with remaining parts taken from reference TRBV7-3 and TRBJ2-2, reads GAGVSQTPSNKVTEKGKYVELRCDPISGHTALYWYRQSLGQGPEFLIYFQGTGAADDSGLPNDRFFAVRPEGSVSTLKIQRTERGDSAVYLCASSPRLAERTGELFFGEGSRLTVL.

The gene calls are TRBV5-1 and TRBJ2-3; TRBD2 matches 9 bases. Germline V lookup: CDR1 SGHRS, CDR2 YFSETQ. The CDR3 length is 16 residues. The V and J ends lost 3 bases and 3 bases, in that order; junction bases with no gene match: 8. The CDR3 reads CASSSTSGLTTDTQYF. The CDR3 DNA is TGCGCCAGCAGCTCGACTAGCGGTTTGACAACAGATACGCAGTATTTT.

The chain recombines TRBV5-1 with TRBJ1-2; D perhaps matches TRBD1 (6 bases). The CDR3 extends over 12 amino acids. Trimming left V 6 bases short and J 4 bases short, with 10 bases between. Germline V gene lookup returns CDR1 SGHRS and CDR2 YFSETQ. The CDR3 bases are TGCGCCAGCAAGGAGGGGGTCTATGGCTACACCTTC. It encodes CASKEGVYGYTF.

The chain joins TRBV2 to TRBJ2-7; D is possibly TRBD1 (5 bases). V was trimmed by 6 bases and J by 2 bases, leaving 8 bases between them. This CDR3 is built from 12 residues. CDR1 is SNHLY and CDR2 is FYNNEI in the germline V gene. CDR3 in amino acids: CASSRETYEQYF. In nucleotides, the CDR3 is TGTGCCAGCAGCAGGGAAACCTACGAGCAGTACTTC.

This chain links TRBV6-1 with TRBJ1-1, with a tentative D call TRBD1 (5 bases). The CDR3 extends over 16 amino acids. Per the germline V gene, CDR1 is MNHNS and CDR2 is SASEGT. V lost 4 bases to trimming and J lost 5 bases, with 20 bases between them. CDR3 sequence: CASSAQGSVGGTEAFF. CDR3 sequence (DNA): TGTGCCAGCAGTGCGCAGGGTAGCGTGGGAGGTACTGAAGCTTTCTTT.

This chain joins TRBV19 and TRBJ1-5; 8 bases fit TRBD1. In germline, CDR1 is LNHDA, CDR2 SQIVND (reference sequence). The CDR3 consists of 15 residues. J was trimmed by 2 bases and V by 7 bases; bases with no gene match: 7. The CDR3 DNA reads as TGTGCCAGTACCAAGGGACAGGTCGGCAATCAGCCCCAGCATTTT. The encoded protein is CASTKGQVGNQPQHF. Variable domain in full (rest from reference TRBV19 and TRBJ1-5): DGGITQSPKYLFRKEGQNVTLSCEQNLNHDAMYWYRQDPGQGLRLIYYSQIVNDFQKGDIAEGYSVSREKKESFPLTVTSAQKNPTAFYLCASTKGQVGNQPQHFGDGTRLSIL.

The chain couples TRBV24-1 to TRBJ2-1; the D gene is possibly TRBD1 (6 bases). Germline V gene data show CDR1 as KGHDR and CDR2 as SFDVKD. Trimming cost V 5 bases and J 3 bases, with 13 bases left between them. This CDR3 is built from 15 residues. CDR3 nucleotides: TGTGCCACCAGTGGTTCAGGGGTATACTACAATGAGCAGTTCTTC. Translated: CATSGSGVYYNEQFF.

The rearrangement links TRBV12-3 or TRBV12-4 to TRBJ2-7; 7 bases are shared with TRBD2. V trimming: 4 bases; J trimming: 5 bases; junction bases outside the gene matches: 5. CDR3 size: 13 residues. CDR3 bases: TGTGCCAGCAGTTCTCGACTAGCCGACGAGCAGTACGTC. It codes for CASSSRLADEQYV.